This T cell receptor (beta chain) was obtained from a study of Graves' ophthalmopathy and Graves' hyperthyroidism. Study at large: The study drew peripheral blood at initial diagnosis, before any treatment. Study findings and constraints: Thyroid clonotypes that were expanded above 0.001 frequency mostly also appeared in blood. Both a roughly 70% sensitivity and an approximately 72% specificity characterized the model's predictions of ophthalmopathy progression.

Of note for this clonotype: Its antigen is unknown. This could be a read error, since a much larger clone is one nucleotide away.

In germline, CDR1 is SNHLY, CDR2 FYNNEI. The CDR3 spans 14 residues. Diagnoses were established from clinical symptoms, serum thyroxine, TRAb, thyroid ultrasound and orbital computed tomography. Researchers took RNA transcripts and amplified TCR beta CDR3 regions from them. Second-round multiplex PCR followed a first-round RT-PCR using HTBI primers. TCRdb reprocessed the multiplex PCR reads via MiXCR and lists one record per CDR3 protein. This sample yields almost 750,000 distinct CDR3 sequences, of which roughly 41% are seen a single time; less than 55% belongs to the top ten. Sequencing input: peripheral blood. The rearrangement uses TRBV2 and TRBJ1-4, with D tentatively TRBD1 (5 bases). The clonotype originates from an adult man with Graves' ophthalmopathy. CDR3 in amino acids: CASSVRGVWERLFF. CDR3 DNA sequence: TGTGCCAGCAGTGTAAGGGGAGTTTGGGAAAGACTGTTTTTT.